Here is one T cell receptor (beta chain) with its context. This entry comes from a study of blood T cell repertoires in COVID-19. Across the study: Whether acute or convalescent, the COVID-19 samples came from the United States, Italy and Spain. The analysed material was cDNA or gDNA that came from T cells, B-cell-depleted T cells, or PBMCs.

Enrolment of Seattle patients took place during active infection, and they were followed longitudinally. In the authors' methods: Estimated nucleated cell counts came from reference gene primer amplification. Profiled with immunoSEQ multiplex PCR; TCRdb holds only in-frame clones, not every one. V and J calls plus clone size are reproduced from that table; the DNA served to infer D and trimming. The sample holds 300,000 to 350,000 clones, 80% to 95% seen once. Germline V CDR1 and CDR2: SGDLS, YYNGEE. The CDR3 extends over 16 amino acids. J gave up 12 bases and V 0 bases, and 13 bases lay outside the gene matches.

The sequenced sample consisted of peripheral blood. V and J are TRBV9 and TRBJ2-1, with 9 bases aligning to TRBD2. The receptor comes from a woman in her 30s with COVID-19, enrolled during active disease. In nucleotides, the CDR3 is TGTGCCAGCAGCGTAGATGGGACTAGCCGAGTCGGTGGGCAGTTCTTC. Protein product: CASSVDGTSRVGGQFF.